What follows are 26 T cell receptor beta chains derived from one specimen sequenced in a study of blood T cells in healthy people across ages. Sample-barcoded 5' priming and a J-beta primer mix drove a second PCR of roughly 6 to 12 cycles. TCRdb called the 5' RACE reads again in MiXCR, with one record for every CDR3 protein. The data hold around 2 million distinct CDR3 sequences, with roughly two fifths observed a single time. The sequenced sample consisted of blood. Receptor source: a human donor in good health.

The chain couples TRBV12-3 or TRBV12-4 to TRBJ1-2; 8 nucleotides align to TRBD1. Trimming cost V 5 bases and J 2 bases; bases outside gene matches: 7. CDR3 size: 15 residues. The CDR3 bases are TGTGCCAGCAGTACAACAGGGGGGAAGAACTATGGCTACACCTTC. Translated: CASSTTGGKNYGYTF.

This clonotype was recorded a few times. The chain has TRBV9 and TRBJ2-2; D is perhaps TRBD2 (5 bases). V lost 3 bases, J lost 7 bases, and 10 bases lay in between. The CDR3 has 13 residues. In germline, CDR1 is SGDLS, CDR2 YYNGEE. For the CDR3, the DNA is TGTGCCAGCAGCGGAGGGTTCGGCGGGGAGCTGTTTTTT. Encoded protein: CASSGGFGGELFF.

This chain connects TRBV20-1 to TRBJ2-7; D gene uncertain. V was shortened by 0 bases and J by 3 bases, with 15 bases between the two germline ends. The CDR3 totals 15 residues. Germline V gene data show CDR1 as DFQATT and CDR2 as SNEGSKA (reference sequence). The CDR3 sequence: CSAREPRGSLYEQYF. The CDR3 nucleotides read TGCAGTGCTAGAGAGCCCCGAGGCTCCCTCTACGAGCAGTACTTC.

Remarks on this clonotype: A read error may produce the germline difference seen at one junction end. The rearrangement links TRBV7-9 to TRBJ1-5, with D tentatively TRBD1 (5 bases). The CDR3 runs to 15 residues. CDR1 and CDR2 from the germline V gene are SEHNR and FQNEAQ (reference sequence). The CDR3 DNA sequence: TGTGCCAGCAGTAGACTTGACAGTAGAGATCAGTCCCAGCATTTT. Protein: CASSRLDSRDQSQHF.

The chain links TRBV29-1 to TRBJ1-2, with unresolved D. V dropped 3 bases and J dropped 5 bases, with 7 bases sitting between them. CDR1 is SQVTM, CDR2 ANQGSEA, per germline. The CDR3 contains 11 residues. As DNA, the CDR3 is TGCAGCGTTGATGCTCAGTATGGCTACACCTTC. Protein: CSVDAQYGYTF.

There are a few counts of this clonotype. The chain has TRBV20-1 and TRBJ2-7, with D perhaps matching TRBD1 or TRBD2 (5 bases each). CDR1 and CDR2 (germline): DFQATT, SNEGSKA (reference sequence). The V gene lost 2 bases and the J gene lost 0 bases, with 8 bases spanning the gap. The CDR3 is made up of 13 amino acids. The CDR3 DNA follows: TGCAGTGCTAGAACCGGGACCTCCTACGAGCAGTACTTC. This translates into CSARTGTSYEQYF.

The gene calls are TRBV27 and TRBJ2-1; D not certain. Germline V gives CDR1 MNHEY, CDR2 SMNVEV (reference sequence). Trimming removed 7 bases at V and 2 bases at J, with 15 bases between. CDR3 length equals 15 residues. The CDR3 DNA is TGTGCCAGCACCCTGCAATTGCGGCCCTACAATGAGCAGTTCTTC. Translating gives CASTLQLRPYNEQFF.

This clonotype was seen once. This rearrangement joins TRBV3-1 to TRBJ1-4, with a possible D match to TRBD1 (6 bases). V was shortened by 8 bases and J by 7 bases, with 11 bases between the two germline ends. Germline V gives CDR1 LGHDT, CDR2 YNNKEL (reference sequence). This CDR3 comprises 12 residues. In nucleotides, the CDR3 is TGTGCCAGCCAACTAGGGGGTGAAAAACTGTTTTTT. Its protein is CASQLGGEKLFF.

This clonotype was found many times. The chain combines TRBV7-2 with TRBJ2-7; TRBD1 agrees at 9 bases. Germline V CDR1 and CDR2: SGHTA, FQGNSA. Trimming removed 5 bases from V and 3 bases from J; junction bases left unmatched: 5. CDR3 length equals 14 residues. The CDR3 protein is CASSPRTGDYEQYF. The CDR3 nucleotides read TGTGCCAGCAGCCCTCGGACAGGGGACTACGAGCAGTACTTC.

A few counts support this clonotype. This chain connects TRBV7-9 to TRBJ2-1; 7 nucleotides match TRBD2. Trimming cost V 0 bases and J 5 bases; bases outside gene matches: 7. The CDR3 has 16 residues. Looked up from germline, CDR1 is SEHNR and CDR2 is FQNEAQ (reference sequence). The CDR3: CASSLALRTSNNEQFF. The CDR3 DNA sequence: TGTGCCAGCAGCTTAGCGCTTAGGACTAGTAACAATGAGCAGTTCTTC.

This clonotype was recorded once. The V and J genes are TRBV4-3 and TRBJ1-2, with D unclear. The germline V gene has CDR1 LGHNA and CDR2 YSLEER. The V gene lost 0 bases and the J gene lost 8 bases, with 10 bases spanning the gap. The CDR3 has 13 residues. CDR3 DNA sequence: TGCGCCAGCAGCCAAGAACCCCAGGTGGGCTACACCTTC. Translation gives CASSQEPQVGYTF.

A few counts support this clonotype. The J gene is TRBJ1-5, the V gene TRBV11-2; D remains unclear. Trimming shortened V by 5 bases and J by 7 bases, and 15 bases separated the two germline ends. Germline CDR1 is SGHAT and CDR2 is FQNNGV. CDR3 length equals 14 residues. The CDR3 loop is CASSQEADRQPQHF. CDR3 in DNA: TGTGCCAGCAGCCAGGAGGCGGACCGGCAGCCCCAGCATTTT.

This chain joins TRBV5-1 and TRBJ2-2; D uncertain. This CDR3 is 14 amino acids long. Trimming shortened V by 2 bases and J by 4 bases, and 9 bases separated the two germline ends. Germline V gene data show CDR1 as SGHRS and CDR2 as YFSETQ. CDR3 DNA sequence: TGCGCCAGCAGCTTTGAAGGAACCACCGGGGAGCTGTTTTTT. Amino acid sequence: CASSFEGTTGELFF.

The CDR3 loop is CASSLAWGTGLTDTQYF. In DNA, the CDR3 is TGCGCCAGCAGCTTGGCGTGGGGGACAGGGCTCACAGATACGCAGTATTTT. V gene TRBV5-1 combines with J gene TRBJ2-3, with 9 bases that match TRBD1. V lost 0 bases and J lost 2; bases outside the gene matches: 7. This CDR3 is built from 17 residues. Germline V lookup: CDR1 SGHRS, CDR2 YFSETQ.

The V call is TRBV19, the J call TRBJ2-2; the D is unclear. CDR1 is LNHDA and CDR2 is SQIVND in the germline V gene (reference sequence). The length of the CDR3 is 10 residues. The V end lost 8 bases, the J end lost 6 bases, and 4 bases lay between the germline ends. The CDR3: CASWAGELFF. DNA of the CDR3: TGTGCCAGTTGGGCCGGGGAGCTGTTTTTT. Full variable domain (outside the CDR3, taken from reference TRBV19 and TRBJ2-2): DGGITQSPKYLFRKEGQNVTLSCEQNLNHDAMYWYRQDPGQGLRLIYYSQIVNDFQKGDIAEGYSVSREKKESFPLTVTSAQKNPTAFYLCASWAGELFFGEGSRLTVL.

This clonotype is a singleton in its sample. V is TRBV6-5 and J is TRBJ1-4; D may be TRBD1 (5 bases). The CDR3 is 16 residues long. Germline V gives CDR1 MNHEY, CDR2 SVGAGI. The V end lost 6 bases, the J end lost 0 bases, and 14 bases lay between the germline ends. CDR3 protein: CASRLSGLSTNEKLFF. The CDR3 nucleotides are TGTGCCAGCAGATTATCGGGACTTTCAACTAATGAAAAACTGTTTTTT.

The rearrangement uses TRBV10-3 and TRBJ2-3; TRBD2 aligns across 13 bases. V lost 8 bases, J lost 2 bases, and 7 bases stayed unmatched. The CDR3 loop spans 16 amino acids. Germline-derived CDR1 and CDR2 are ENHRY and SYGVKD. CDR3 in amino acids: CAIHGTSGETTDTQYF. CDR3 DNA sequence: TGTGCCATCCACGGGACTAGCGGGGAAACCACAGATACGCAGTATTTT.

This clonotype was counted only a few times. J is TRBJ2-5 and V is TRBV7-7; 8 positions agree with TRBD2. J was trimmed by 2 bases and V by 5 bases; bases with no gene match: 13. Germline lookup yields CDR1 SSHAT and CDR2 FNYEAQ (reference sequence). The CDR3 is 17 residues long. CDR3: CASSPAPVERGQETQYF. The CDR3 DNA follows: TGTGCCAGCAGCCCTGCCCCGGTGGAGCGGGGGCAAGAGACCCAGTACTTC.

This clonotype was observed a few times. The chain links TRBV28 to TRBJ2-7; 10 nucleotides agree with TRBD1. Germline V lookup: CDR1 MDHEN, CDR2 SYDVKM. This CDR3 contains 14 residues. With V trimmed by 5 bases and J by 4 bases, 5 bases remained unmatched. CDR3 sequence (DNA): TGTGCCAGCAGTAGGGACAGGGGCTTTTACGAGCAGTACTTC. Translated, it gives CASSRDRGFYEQYF.

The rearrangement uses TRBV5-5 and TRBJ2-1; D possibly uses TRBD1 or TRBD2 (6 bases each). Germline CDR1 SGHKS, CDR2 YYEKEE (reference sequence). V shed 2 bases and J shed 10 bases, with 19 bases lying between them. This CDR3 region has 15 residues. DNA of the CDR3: TGTGCCAGCAGCTTCGTTGGGGGGCCTGGCGGGGAGCAGTTCTTC. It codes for CASSFVGGPGGEQFF.

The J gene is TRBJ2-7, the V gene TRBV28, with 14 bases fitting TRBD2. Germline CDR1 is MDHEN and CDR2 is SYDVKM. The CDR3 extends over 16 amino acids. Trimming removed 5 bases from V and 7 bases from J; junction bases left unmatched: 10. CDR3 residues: CASSLPRGLAGEEQYF. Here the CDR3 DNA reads TGTGCCAGCAGTCTCCCCCGGGGACTAGCGGGGGAGGAGCAGTACTTC.

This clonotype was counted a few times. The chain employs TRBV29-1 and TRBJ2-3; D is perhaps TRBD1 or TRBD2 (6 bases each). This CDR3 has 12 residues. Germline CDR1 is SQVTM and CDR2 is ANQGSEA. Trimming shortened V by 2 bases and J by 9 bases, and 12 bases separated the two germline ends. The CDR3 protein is CSVEWGAETQYF. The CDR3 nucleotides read TGCAGCGTTGAATGGGGGGCGGAAACGCAGTATTTT.

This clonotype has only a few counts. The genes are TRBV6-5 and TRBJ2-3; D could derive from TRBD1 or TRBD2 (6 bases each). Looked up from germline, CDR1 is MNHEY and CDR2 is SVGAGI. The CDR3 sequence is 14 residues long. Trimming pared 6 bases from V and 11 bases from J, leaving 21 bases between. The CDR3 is CASSLLDMRGEQYF. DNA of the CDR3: TGTGCCAGCAGCCTACTCGATATGAGGGGGGAGCAGTATTTT.

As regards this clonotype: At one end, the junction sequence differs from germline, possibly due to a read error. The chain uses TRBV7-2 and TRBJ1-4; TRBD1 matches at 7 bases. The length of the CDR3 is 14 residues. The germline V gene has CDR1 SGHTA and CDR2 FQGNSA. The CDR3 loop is CDSSLRTGWEKLFF. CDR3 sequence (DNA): TGTGACAGCAGCCTTCGGACAGGTTGGGAAAAACTGTTTTTT.

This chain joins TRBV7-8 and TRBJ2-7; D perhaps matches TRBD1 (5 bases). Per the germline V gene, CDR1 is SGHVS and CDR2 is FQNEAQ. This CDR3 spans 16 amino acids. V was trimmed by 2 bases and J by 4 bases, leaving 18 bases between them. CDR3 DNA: TGTGCCAGCAGCTTATATAGGGGTGGAGACCCTTACGAGCAGTACTTC. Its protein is CASSLYRGGDPYEQYF.

CDR3 DNA sequence: TGTGCCACCAGCAGAGGAGGGGAGGGTTTCACTGAAGCTTTCTTT. It is translated as CATSRGGEGFTEAFF. The gene calls are TRBV15 and TRBJ1-1; D might be TRBD1 (5 bases). Trimming cost V 1 base and J 4 bases, with 13 bases left between them. The length of the CDR3 is 15 residues. CDR1 LNHNV and CDR2 YYDKDF come from the germline V gene (reference sequence).